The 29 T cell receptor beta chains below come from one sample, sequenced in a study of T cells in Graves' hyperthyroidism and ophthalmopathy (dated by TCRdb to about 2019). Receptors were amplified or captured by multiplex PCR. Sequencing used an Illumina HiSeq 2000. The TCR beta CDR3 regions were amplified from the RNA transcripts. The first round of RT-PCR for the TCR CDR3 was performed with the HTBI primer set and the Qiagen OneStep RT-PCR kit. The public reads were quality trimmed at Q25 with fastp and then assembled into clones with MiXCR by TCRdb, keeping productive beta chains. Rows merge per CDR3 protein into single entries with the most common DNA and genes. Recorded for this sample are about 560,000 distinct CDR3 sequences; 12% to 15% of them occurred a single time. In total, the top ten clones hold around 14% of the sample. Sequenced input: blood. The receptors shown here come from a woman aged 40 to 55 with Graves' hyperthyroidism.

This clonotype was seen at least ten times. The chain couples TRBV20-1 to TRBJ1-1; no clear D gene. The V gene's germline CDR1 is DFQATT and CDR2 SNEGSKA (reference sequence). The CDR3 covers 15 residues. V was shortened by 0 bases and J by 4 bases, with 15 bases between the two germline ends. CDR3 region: CSARDLATVSTEAFF. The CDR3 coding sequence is TGCAGTGCTAGAGATTTGGCGACTGTGAGCACTGAAGCTTTCTTT.

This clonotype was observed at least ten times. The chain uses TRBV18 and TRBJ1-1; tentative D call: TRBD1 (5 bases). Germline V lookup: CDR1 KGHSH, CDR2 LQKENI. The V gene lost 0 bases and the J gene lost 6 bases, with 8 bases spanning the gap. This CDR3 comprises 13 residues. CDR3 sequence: CASSPPGGPEAFF. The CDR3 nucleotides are TGTGCCAGCTCACCACCGGGGGGTCCTGAAGCTTTCTTT. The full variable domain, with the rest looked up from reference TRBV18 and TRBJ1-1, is NAGVMQNPRHLVRRRGQEARLRCSPMKGHSHVYWYRQLPEEGLKFMVYLQKENIIDESGMPKERFSAEFPKEGPSILRIQQVVRGDSAAYFCASSPPGGPEAFFGQGTRLTVV.

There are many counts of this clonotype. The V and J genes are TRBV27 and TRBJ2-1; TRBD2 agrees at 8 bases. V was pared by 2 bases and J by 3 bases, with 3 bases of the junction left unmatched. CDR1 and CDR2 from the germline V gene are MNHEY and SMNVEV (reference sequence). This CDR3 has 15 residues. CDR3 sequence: CASSLQREYYNEQFF. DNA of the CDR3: TGTGCCAGCAGTTTACAGCGGGAGTACTACAATGAGCAGTTCTTC.

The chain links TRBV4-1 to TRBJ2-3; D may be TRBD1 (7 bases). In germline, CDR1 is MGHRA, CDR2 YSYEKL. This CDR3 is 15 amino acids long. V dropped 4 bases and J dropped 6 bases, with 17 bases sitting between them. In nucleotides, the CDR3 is TGCGCCAGCAGCCGGCCTGCCTCAGGGGGGGATACGCAGTATTTT. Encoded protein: CASSRPASGGDTQYF.

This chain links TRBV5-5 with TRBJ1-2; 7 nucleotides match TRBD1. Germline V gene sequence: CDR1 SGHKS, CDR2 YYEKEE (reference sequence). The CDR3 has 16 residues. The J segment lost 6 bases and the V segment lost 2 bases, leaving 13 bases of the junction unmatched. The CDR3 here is CASSLYRDDRANGYTF. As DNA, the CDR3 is TGTGCCAGCAGCTTATATCGAGATGACAGGGCCAATGGCTACACCTTC.

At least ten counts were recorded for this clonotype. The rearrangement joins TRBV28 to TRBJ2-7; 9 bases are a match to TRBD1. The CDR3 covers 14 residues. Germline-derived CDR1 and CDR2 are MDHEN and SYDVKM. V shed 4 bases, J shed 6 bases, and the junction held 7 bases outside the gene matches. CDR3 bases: TGTGCCAGCAGTTCGACGGGACAGGGAGGCGAGCAGTACTTC. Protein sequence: CASSSTGQGGEQYF.

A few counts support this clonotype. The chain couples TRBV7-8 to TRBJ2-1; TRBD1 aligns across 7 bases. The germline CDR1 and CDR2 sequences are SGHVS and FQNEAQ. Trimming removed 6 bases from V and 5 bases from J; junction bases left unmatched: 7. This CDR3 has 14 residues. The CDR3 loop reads CASSSDRLNNEQFF. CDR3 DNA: TGTGCCAGCAGTTCGGACAGGCTTAACAATGAGCAGTTCTTC.

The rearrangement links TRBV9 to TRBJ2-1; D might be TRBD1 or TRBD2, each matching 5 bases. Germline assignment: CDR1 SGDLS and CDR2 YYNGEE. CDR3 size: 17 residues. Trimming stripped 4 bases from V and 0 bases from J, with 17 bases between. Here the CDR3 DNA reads TGTGCCAGCAGCCCCCTCGGGGCGGATAGCTCCTACAATGAGCAGTTCTTC. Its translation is CASSPLGADSSYNEQFF.

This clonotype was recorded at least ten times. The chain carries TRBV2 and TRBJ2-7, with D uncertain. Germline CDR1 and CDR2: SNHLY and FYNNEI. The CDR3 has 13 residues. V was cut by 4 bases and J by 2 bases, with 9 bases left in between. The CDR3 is CASSAQVTYEQYF. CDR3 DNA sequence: TGTGCCAGCAGTGCTCAGGTAACCTACGAGCAGTACTTC.

The CDR3 is CASSRGEINEQFF. CDR3 DNA: TGTGCCAGCAGCCGAGGAGAGATCAATGAGCAGTTCTTC. The chain carries TRBV7-2 and TRBJ2-1; D not resolved. Germline CDR1 reads SGHTA; CDR2 reads FQGNSA. Trimming took 5 bases from V and 6 from J, leaving 11 bases between them. This CDR3 contains 13 residues.

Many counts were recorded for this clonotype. The CDR3, as DNA: TGTGCCAGCTTCGGACAGGAGACCTACGAGCAGTACTTC. This gives the protein CASFGQETYEQYF. V is TRBV28 and J is TRBJ2-7, with TRBD1 identical over 7 bases. Per germline, CDR1 MDHEN and CDR2 SYDVKM. Losses at the gene ends were 8 bases for V and 2 bases for J; bases not matched to a gene: 6. The CDR3 spans 13 residues.

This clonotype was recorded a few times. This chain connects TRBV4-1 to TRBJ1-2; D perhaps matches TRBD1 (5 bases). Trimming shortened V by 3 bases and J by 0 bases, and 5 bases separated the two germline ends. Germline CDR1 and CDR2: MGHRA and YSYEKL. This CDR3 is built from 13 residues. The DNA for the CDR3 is TGCGCCAGCAGCCAGACAGCTAACTATGGCTACACCTTC. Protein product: CASSQTANYGYTF.

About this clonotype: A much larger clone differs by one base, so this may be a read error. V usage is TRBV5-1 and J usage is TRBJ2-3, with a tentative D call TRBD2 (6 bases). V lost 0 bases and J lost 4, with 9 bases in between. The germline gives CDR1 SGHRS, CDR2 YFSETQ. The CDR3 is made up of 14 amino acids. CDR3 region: CASSLVRESDTQYF. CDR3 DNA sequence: TGCGCCAGCAGCTTGGTTCGGGAGTCAGATACGCAGTATTTT.

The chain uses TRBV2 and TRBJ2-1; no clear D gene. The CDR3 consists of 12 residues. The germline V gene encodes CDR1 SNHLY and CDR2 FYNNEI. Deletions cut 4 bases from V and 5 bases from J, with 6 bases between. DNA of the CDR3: TGTGCCAGCAGTGTAGGACACAATGAGCAGTTCTTC. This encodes CASSVGHNEQFF.

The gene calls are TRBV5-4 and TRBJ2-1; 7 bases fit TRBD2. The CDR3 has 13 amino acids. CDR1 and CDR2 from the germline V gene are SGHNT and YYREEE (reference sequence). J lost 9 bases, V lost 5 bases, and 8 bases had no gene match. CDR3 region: CASSSGLGSEQFF. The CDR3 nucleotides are TGTGCCAGCAGTTCAGGACTAGGGAGTGAGCAGTTCTTC.

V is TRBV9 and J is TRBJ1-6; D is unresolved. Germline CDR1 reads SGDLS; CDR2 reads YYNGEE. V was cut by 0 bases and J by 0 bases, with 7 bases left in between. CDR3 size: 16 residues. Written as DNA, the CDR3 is TGTGCCAGCAGCGTAGGTCCTAGCTCCTATAATTCACCCCTCCACTTT. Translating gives CASSVGPSSYNSPLHF.

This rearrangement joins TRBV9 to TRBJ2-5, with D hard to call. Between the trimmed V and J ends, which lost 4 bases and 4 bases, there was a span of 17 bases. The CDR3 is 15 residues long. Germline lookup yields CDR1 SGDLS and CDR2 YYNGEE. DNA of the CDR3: TGTGCCAGCAGCCCACACCCGCGTCATGGAGAGACCCAGTACTTC. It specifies CASSPHPRHGETQYF.

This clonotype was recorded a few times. In nucleotides, the CDR3 is TGTGCCACCAGCTTAGACGGACAGTTTAATGAAAAACTGTTTTTT. The encoded protein is CATSLDGQFNEKLFF. This sequence joins TRBV15 and TRBJ1-4; D is possibly TRBD1 (6 bases). Per the germline V gene, CDR1 is LNHNV and CDR2 is YYDKDF (reference sequence). Between the trimmed V and J ends, which lost 5 bases and 4 bases, there was a span of 14 bases. CDR3 length: 15 residues. The full variable domain, with the rest looked up from reference TRBV15 and TRBJ1-4, is DAMVIQNPRYQVTQFGKPVTLSCSQTLNHNVMYWYQQKSSQAPKLLFHYYDKDFNNEADTPDNFQSRRPNTSFCFLDIRSPGLGDTAMYLCATSLDGQFNEKLFFGSGTQLSVL.

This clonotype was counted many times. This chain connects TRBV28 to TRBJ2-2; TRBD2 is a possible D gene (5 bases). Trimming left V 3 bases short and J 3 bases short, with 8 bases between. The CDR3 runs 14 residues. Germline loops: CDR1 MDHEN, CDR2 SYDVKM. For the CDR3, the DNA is TGTGCCAGCAGTTTCGGGCGGGACACCGGGGAGCTGTTTTTT. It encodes CASSFGRDTGELFF.

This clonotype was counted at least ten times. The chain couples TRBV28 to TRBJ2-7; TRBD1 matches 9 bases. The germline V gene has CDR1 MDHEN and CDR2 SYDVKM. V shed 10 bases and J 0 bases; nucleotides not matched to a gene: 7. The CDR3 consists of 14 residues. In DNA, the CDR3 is TGTGCCACCATTGGGACAGGGAACTCCTACGAGCAGTACTTC. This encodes CATIGTGNSYEQYF.

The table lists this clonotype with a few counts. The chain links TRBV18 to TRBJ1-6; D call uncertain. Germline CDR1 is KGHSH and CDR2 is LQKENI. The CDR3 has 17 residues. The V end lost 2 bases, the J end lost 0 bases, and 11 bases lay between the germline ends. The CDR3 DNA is TGTGCCAGCTCACCAGATGGCCCGAGCTCCTATAATTCACCCCTCCACTTT. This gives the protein CASSPDGPSSYNSPLHF.

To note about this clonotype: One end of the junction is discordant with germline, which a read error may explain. The CDR3 DNA sequence: TGCAGCGTGACGACTAGCTCCAAAGCAGATACGCGGTATTTT. This codes for CSVTTSSKADTRYF. This chain connects TRBV29-1 to TRBJ2-3, with TRBD2 identical over 7 bases. CDR1 is SQVTM and CDR2 is ANQGSEA in the germline V gene. The CDR3 totals 14 residues.

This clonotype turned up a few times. CDR3 DNA sequence: TGTGCCAGCAGTTACACGAGGGTCTCCGCTGGAAACACCATATATTTT. This translates into CASSYTRVSAGNTIYF. This rearrangement joins TRBV6-5 to TRBJ1-3; D ambiguous. Trimming cost V 2 bases and J 2 bases, with 13 bases left between them. Germline-derived CDR1 and CDR2 are MNHEY and SVGAGI. The CDR3 spans 16 residues.

The CDR3 reads CASSESKDRFGYEQYF. CDR3 nucleotides: TGCGCCAGCAGTGAGTCTAAGGATAGATTTGGATACGAGCAGTACTTC. The V call is TRBV10-1, the J call TRBJ2-7; D unclear. V lost 0 bases to trimming and J lost 4 bases, with 16 bases between them. This CDR3 is built from 16 residues. Per the germline V gene, CDR1 is WNHNN and CDR2 is SYGVQD (reference sequence).

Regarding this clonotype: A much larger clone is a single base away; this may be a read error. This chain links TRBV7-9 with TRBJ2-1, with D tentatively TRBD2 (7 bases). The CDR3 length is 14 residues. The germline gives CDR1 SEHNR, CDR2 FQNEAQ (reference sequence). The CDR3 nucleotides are TGTACCAGCAGCTTAGAGGGGGGGACCATTGAGCAGTTCTTC. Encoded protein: CTSSLEGGTIEQFF.

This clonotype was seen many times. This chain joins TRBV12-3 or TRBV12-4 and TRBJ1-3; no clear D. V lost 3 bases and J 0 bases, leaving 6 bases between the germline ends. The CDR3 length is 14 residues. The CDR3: CASSFGSSGNTIYF. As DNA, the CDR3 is TGTGCCAGCAGTTTTGGCAGCTCTGGAAACACCATATATTTT.

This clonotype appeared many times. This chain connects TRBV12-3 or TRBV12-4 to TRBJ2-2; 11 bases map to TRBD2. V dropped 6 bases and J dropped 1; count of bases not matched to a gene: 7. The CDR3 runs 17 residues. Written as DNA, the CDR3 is TGTGCCAGCAGCCCGAGCGGACTAGCGGGGAACACCGGGGAGCTGTTTTTT. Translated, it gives CASSPSGLAGNTGELFF.

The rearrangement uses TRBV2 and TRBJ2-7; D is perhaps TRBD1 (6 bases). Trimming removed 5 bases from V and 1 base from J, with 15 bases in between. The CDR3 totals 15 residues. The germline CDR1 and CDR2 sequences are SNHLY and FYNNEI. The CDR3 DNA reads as TGTGCCAGCAGTATCGGGACACCGCTTTCCTACGAGCAGTACTTC. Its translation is CASSIGTPLSYEQYF.

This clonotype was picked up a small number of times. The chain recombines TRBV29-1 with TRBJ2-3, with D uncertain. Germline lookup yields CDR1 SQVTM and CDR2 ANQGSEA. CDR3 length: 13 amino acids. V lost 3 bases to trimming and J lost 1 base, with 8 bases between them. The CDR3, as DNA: TGCAGCGTTGATGTGGCGGGCACAGATACGCAGTATTTT. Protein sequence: CSVDVAGTDTQYF.